This T cell receptor (beta chain) was sequenced during a study of T cells in tuberculosis. Study information: Blood was taken before or within 7 days of anti-tuberculosis therapy.

Sequenced by immunoSEQ multiplex PCR; TCRdb stores in-frame clones only, minus some. The sample lists tens of thousands of clones; approximately 85% were seen once. The CDR3 has 13 residues. With 0 bases clipped from V and 8 bases from J, the junction kept 2 bases outside the gene matches. In germline, CDR1 is ENHRY, CDR2 SYGVKD. Time point meaning: new active TB diagnosis, blood taken before or within 7 days of starting treatment. Each patient had positive sputum smear microscopy and/or positive culture. The J gene is TRBJ1-2, the V gene TRBV10-3, with 8 bases aligning to TRBD1. The TCR originated in an adult with tuberculosis. The sample consisted of PBMCs, taken at tuberculosis diagnosis. CDR3 bases: TGTGCCATCAGTGAGTCAGGGGACAGGGGCTACACCTTC. Amino acids: CAISESGDRGYTF.